Below are 27 T cell receptor beta chains sequenced from a single sample in a study of OX40 agonist ivuxolimab in advanced cancers. TCRdb's copy holds only in-frame clones and misses some; the assay was immunoSEQ multiplex PCR. The table lists about 86,000 clones, 87% of them singletons. The sample here was CD4+ or CD8+ T cells sorted from blood, taken in a trial of the OX40 agonist ivuxolimab. All receptors derive from an adult with an advanced solid tumor such as melanoma, head and neck, liver or kidney cancer.

This chain links TRBV11-3 with TRBJ2-7; 7 bases map to TRBD1. The germline CDR1 and CDR2 sequences are SGHNT and YENEEA. This CDR3 contains 15 residues. V was pared by 6 bases and J by 5 bases, with 13 bases of the junction left unmatched. CDR3 sequence reads: CASSSGSGGSNEQYF. CDR3 sequence (DNA): TGTGCCAGCAGTTCAGGGTCAGGGGGAAGCAACGAGCAGTACTTC. Filled out from reference TRBV11-3 and TRBJ2-7, the complete variable domain reads EAGVVQSPRYKIIEKKQPVAFWCNPISGHNTLYWYLQNLGQGPELLIRYENEEAVDDSQLPKDRFSAERLKGVDSTLKIQPAELGDSAVYLCASSSGSGGSNEQYFGPGTRLTVT.

This clone was found once. This rearrangement joins TRBV5-1 to TRBJ2-5; 7 nucleotides agree with TRBD1. The CDR3 runs to 15 residues. Trimming took 5 bases from V and 4 from J; bases not matched to a gene: 11. Germline V gene lookup returns CDR1 SGHRS and CDR2 YFSETQ. DNA for the CDR3: TGCGCCAGCAGGAGTGAGGCAGGGGGACCAGAGACCCAGTACTTC. Translated: CASRSEAGGPETQYF.

The V call is TRBV27, the J call TRBJ1-2, with TRBD1 as a possible D gene (5 bases). V lost 2 bases, J lost 7 bases, and 11 bases lay in between. CDR1 is MNHEY and CDR2 is SMNVEV in the germline V gene (reference sequence). The CDR3 loop spans 13 amino acids. DNA for the CDR3: TGTGCCAGCAGTTTAAACCAGGGCCGTGGCTACACCTTC. Translation: CASSLNQGRGYTF.

This clone is a singleton in its sample. V is TRBV7-6 and J is TRBJ2-5, with 8 bases identical to TRBD1. Trimming cost V 2 bases and J 5 bases; bases outside gene matches: 7. Germline V CDR1 and CDR2: SGHVS, FNYEAQ. This CDR3 region has 15 residues. The CDR3 bases are TGTGCCAGCAGCTTATCAGGGGGCTTGAGGGAGACCCAGTACTTC. Protein sequence: CASSLSGGLRETQYF.

The table lists this clone with a count of one. The rearrangement links TRBV28 to TRBJ2-2, with TRBD2 identical over 7 bases. In germline, CDR1 is MDHEN, CDR2 SYDVKM. The ends lost 1 base at V and 6 bases at J; junction bases unmatched: 5. CDR3 length: 15 residues. CDR3 loop: CASSLYGRWAGELFF. In DNA form, the CDR3 reads TGTGCCAGCAGTTTATACGGGAGGTGGGCCGGGGAGCTGTTTTTT.

The V call is TRBV4-1, the J call TRBJ2-7; 8 nucleotides align to TRBD1. Germline V lookup: CDR1 MGHRA, CDR2 YSYEKL. The CDR3 runs to 15 residues. V shed 4 bases and J 4 bases; nucleotides not matched to a gene: 9. As DNA, the CDR3 is TGCGCCAGCAGCCTCGGAGGACAGGGAAGGTACGAGCAGTACTTC. Amino acids: CASSLGGQGRYEQYF.

This chain joins TRBV11-2 and TRBJ1-1, with 8 bases identical to TRBD1. The CDR3 covers 16 residues. Looked up from germline, CDR1 is SGHAT and CDR2 is FQNNGV. With V trimmed by 5 bases and J by 6 bases, 14 bases remained unmatched. CDR3 residues: CASSPTQGQGWAEAFF. The CDR3 DNA sequence: TGTGCCAGCAGCCCCACCCAAGGACAGGGATGGGCTGAAGCTTTCTTT.

J is TRBJ2-3 and V is TRBV10-3; D is possibly TRBD1 (6 bases). CDR3 length: 14 amino acids. V lost 8 bases to trimming and J lost 3 bases, with 15 bases between them. Germline lookup yields CDR1 ENHRY and CDR2 SYGVKD. CDR3 sequence: CAILRPGETDTQYF. For the CDR3, the DNA is TGTGCCATCTTAAGGCCAGGGGAGACAGATACGCAGTATTTT.

The rearrangement uses TRBV7-9 and TRBJ2-1; weak D call: TRBD2 (6 bases). The CDR3 consists of 17 residues. Germline V gene sequence: CDR1 SEHNR, CDR2 FQNEAQ (reference sequence). The V end was cut by 5 bases, the J end by 4 bases, with 21 bases between. The CDR3 region has the DNA TGTGCCAGCAGCGGAAAGGGACTCCCATCCACTTACAATGAGCAGTTCTTC. Protein sequence: CASSGKGLPSTYNEQFF.

The chain links TRBV5-3 to TRBJ1-5; no clear D gene. TRBV5-3 is identified as an open reading frame with a role that is uncertain. The germline V and J ends were trimmed by 0 bases and 3 bases, with 7 bases remaining between them. This CDR3 is built from 14 residues. CDR3 loop: CARSLGQSNQPQHF. Here the CDR3 DNA reads TGTGCCAGAAGCTTGGGGCAGTCCAATCAGCCCCAGCATTTT.

The V gene is TRBV28, the J gene TRBJ1-3; D gene uncertain. Germline V gene data show CDR1 as MDHEN and CDR2 as SYDVKM. This CDR3 is 14 amino acids long. V was shortened by 6 bases and J by 0 bases, with 9 bases between the two germline ends. As DNA, the CDR3 is TGTGCCAGCAGCCCAGATTACTCTGGAAACACCATATATTTT. This translates into CASSPDYSGNTIYF.

The V and J genes are TRBV15 and TRBJ2-1, with 11 bases that match TRBD2. The CDR3 length is 16 residues. V trimming: 0 bases; J trimming: 4 bases; junction bases outside the gene matches: 2. Germline CDR1 and CDR2: LNHNV and YYDKDF (reference sequence). The CDR3 sequence: CATSRDVAGGYNEQFF. Written as DNA, the CDR3 is TGTGCCACCAGCAGAGATGTAGCGGGGGGGTACAATGAGCAGTTCTTC.

The V and J genes are TRBV7-9 and TRBJ2-5; 11 bases map to TRBD2. The closer fit of TRBJ2-7 to the DNA end suggests the J call may be wrong. The CDR3 length is 15 residues. CDR1 and CDR2 (germline): SEHNR, FQNEAQ (reference sequence). CDR3 loop: CASSLLAGAPYEQYF. CDR3 coding DNA: TGTGCCAGCAGCCTACTAGCGGGAGCCCCCTACGAGCAGTACTTC.

This chain joins TRBV19 and TRBJ1-3; D remains unclear. V was clipped by 7 bases and J by 4 bases, with 11 bases between them. Germline lookup yields CDR1 LNHDA and CDR2 SQIVND (reference sequence). This CDR3 comprises 13 residues. The CDR3 loop reads CASNGVAGNTIYF. CDR3 sequence (DNA): TGTGCCAGTAACGGGGTAGCGGGAAACACCATATATTTT.

The table lists this clone with a few counts. The chain recombines TRBV5-1 with TRBJ2-3, with TRBD1 identical over 8 bases. From germline, CDR1 is SGHRS and CDR2 YFSETQ. The V and J ends lost 0 bases and 3 bases, in that order; junction bases with no gene match: 6. There are 16 residues in the CDR3. The CDR3 reads CASSLEDRAGTDTQYF. The CDR3 DNA sequence: TGCGCCAGCAGCTTGGAGGACAGGGCTGGGACAGATACGCAGTATTTT. Full variable domain (missing parts from reference TRBV5-1 and TRBJ2-3): KAGVTQTPRYLIKTRGQQVTLSCSPISGHRSVSWYQQTPGQGLQFLFEYFSETQRNKGNFPGRFSGRQFSNSRSEMNVSTLELGDSALYLCASSLEDRAGTDTQYFGPGTRLTVL.

The chain uses TRBV4-1 and TRBJ2-5, with no clear D. CDR3 length: 14 amino acids. V was trimmed by 1 base and J by 5 bases, leaving 11 bases between them. In germline, CDR1 is MGHRA, CDR2 YSYEKL. The CDR3 spells CASSQVLGTETQYF. CDR3 sequence (DNA): TGCGCCAGCAGCCAAGTTCTGGGCACGGAGACCCAGTACTTC.

The chain has TRBV6-6 and TRBJ2-2; D is unclear. V dropped 4 bases and J dropped 3 bases, with 9 bases sitting between them. The CDR3 length is 14 residues. Germline CDR1 reads MNHNY; CDR2 reads SVGAGI (reference sequence). CDR3 coding DNA: TGTGCCAGCAGTTCGGGCTTCGACACCGGGGAGCTGTTTTTT. Encoded protein: CASSSGFDTGELFF.

This clone was counted once. This chain links TRBV7-2 with TRBJ2-1; D is possibly TRBD1 (6 bases). CDR3 length: 14 amino acids. V was trimmed by 5 bases and J by 8 bases, leaving 16 bases between them. The germline V gene has CDR1 SGHTA and CDR2 FQGNSA. The CDR3, as DNA: TGTGCCAGCAGCCCCAGGACAGCCCAGGATGAGCAGTTCTTC. It translates to CASSPRTAQDEQFF.

This chain joins TRBV7-2 and TRBJ2-5; D is ambiguous. Germline V gene sequence: CDR1 SGHTA, CDR2 FQGNSA. This CDR3 has 12 residues. The V end lost 2 bases, the J end lost 5 bases, and 6 bases lay between the germline ends. The CDR3 here is CASSLRKETQYF. The DNA of the CDR3 is TGTGCCAGCAGCTTAAGGAAGGAGACCCAGTACTTC.

CDR3 in DNA: TGCGCCAGCAGCCAAGATGGGGATCCCGTGGTTGAGCAGTTCTTC. Encoded protein: CASSQDGDPVVEQFF. The gene calls are TRBV4-3 and TRBJ2-1; D gene ambiguous. The CDR3 has 15 residues. CDR1 LGHNA and CDR2 YSLEER come from the germline V gene. V lost 0 bases, J lost 9 bases, and 15 bases lay in between.

The chain carries TRBV6-5 and TRBJ2-2, with TRBD1 as a possible D gene (6 bases). This CDR3 is 13 amino acids long. With 6 bases removed from V and 9 bases from J, the gap between germline ends came to 14 bases. Germline loops: CDR1 MNHEY, CDR2 SVGAGI. CDR3 sequence reads: CASSLGGSRELFF. DNA for the CDR3: TGTGCCAGCAGCCTTGGGGGCTCCCGGGAGCTGTTTTTT.

V and J are TRBV30 and TRBJ2-5; D uncertain. Germline V gene data show CDR1 as GTSNPN and CDR2 as SVGIG (reference sequence). The CDR3 is 13 residues long. Trimming cost V 3 bases and J 1 base, with 9 bases left between them. CDR3: CAWSGVFQETQYF. The CDR3 DNA sequence: TGTGCCTGGAGCGGAGTATTCCAAGAGACCCAGTACTTC.

V is TRBV2 and J is TRBJ2-6; 7 bases are a match to TRBD1. Germline loops: CDR1 SNHLY, CDR2 FYNNEI. The V segment lost 6 bases and the J segment 0 bases; nucleotides outside the gene matches: 2. This CDR3 is built from 15 residues. CDR3 loop: CASRQGISGANVLTF. CDR3 nucleotide sequence: TGTGCCAGCAGACAGGGGATCTCTGGGGCCAACGTCCTGACTTTC.

The chain links TRBV5-1 to TRBJ2-5; D perhaps matches TRBD1 (6 bases). This CDR3 contains 13 residues. Per the germline V gene, CDR1 is SGHRS and CDR2 is YFSETQ. V was cut by 0 bases and J by 4 bases, with 7 bases left in between. The CDR3 DNA is TGCGCCAGCAGCTTGGGAGGGGGAGAGACCCAGTACTTC. Amino acid sequence: CASSLGGGETQYF.

The chain recombines TRBV6-5 with TRBJ2-3; 11 nucleotides line up with TRBD2. Germline values: CDR1 MNHEY, CDR2 SVGAGI. The CDR3 covers 15 residues. V lost 4 bases and J lost 4; bases outside the gene matches: 4. The CDR3 sequence is CASSSSGGPSDTQYF. The CDR3 region has the DNA TGTGCCAGCAGTTCTAGCGGGGGGCCCTCAGATACGCAGTATTTT.

CDR3 protein: CASSSGNTNTGELFF. CDR3 nucleotide sequence: TGTGCCAGCTCCTCGGGAAACACGAACACCGGGGAGCTGTTTTTT. J is TRBJ2-2 and V is TRBV18; TRBD2 might be the D (5 bases). The CDR3 runs to 15 residues. Trimming cost V 6 bases and J 0 bases, with 11 bases left between them. Germline V gene data show CDR1 as KGHSH and CDR2 as LQKENI. The full variable domain, in which reference TRBV18 and TRBJ2-2 provide the parts outside the CDR3, is NAGVMQNPRHLVRRRGQEARLRCSPMKGHSHVYWYRQLPEEGLKFMVYLQKENIIDESGMPKERFSAEFPKEGPSILRIQQVVRGDSAAYFCASSSGNTNTGELFFGEGSRLTVL.

CDR3 amino acids: CASSLMTSGGGTDTQYF. CDR3 coding DNA: TGCGCCAGCAGCTTGATGACTAGCGGGGGAGGCACAGATACGCAGTATTTT. The chain is built from TRBV5-1 and TRBJ2-3; 12 nucleotides line up with TRBD2. CDR3 size: 17 residues. V dropped 1 base and J dropped 1; count of bases not matched to a gene: 4. From germline, CDR1 is SGHRS and CDR2 YFSETQ.